Here is one T cell receptor beta chain with its context. No antigen is known for it. No base qualities exist here, and no much larger clone lies one base off it. This sample is drawn from a study of cytomegalovirus exposure and HLA in healthy donors (TCRdb year 2017). About the study as a whole: In an earlier analysis of 450 to 750 of the donors, under 300 Gb of sequence data and about 110 million unique TCR beta sequences from about 190 million T cells were reported. Approximately 300 gigabases of sequencing data and around 85 million unique TCR sequences made up an early release that covered over 550 HLA-typed donors. Along with the roughly 610-subject first cohort, a separate validation cohort of approximately 110 different subjects was used. The number of donors typed differed by locus, with 629-630 for A, B, C, DRB1 and DQB1, around 500 for DQA1, about 610 for DPA1, and approximately 470 for DPB1. The later analysis used no new phenotypic data to find candidate immune exposures, relying instead on TCR beta sequences and their occurrence across donors. Donor age, sex, ethnicity and CMV serostatus were collected together with the repertoire data. Every repertoire in the discovery cohort had been generated on one and the same sequencing platform. The study was designed to test whether signatures of past pathogen exposure could be identified by cataloging public T cell receptors. High-throughput TCR immunosequencing, statistical association of individual TCRs with disease status, and machine learning were combined to predict cytomegalovirus infection status. A later genetic analysis took genome-wide SNP genotypes for about 55% of the 666 donors and used that subset as a discovery cohort. In an earlier analysis of 550 to 700 of the donors, high-throughput TCR beta sequencing was used to judge whether each TCR beta V gene segment behaved as functional or pseudogenic. Among the roughly 380 genotyped donors, under 90% belonged to the genetic ancestry cluster associated with self-reported Caucasian donors. HLA typing included class I and class II loci at four-digit resolution. The study profiled the T cell repertoires of fewer than 850 subjects by immunosequencing and related them to cytomegalovirus serostatus. Among around 400 genotyped donors of the cohort, an average of approximately 200,000 unique TCR beta nucleotide sequences was sequenced per donor, of which roughly 18% were non-productive. Because of strong linkage in the cohort, roughly five DR-DQ haplotypes were treated as single units for association and clustering. A later analysis re-analyzed previously published TCR beta repertoires from 550 to 700 donors and added high-resolution HLA genotyping to study TCR occurrence patterns.

The full study reports these points: Only TCR beta chains were sequenced in this cohort, and the absence of alpha or paired-chain data limited detectable features. The classifier was reported to diagnose cytomegalovirus status with high specificity and sensitivity in both the original cohort and the validation cohort. According to a later analysis, parvovirus B19, influenza, CMV and Epstein-Barr virus appeared linked to several top co-occurrence clusters. Most CMV-associated TCR beta chains appeared to be HLA-restricted in a later analysis, and the HLA associations seemed to be driven largely by CMV exposure. Correlated functional status among segregating V segments might reflect linkage disequilibrium, but an unknown experimental factor could not be ruled out. V-gene and J-gene trimming of TCR beta chains was associated with a missense DCLRE1C variant in a later genetic analysis, and the association was replicated in an independent cohort. Assigning TCR associations to individual alleles was difficult when HLA alleles, especially DR and DQ, strongly co-occurred. A group of highly shared sequence variants was considered likely to be a technical artifact of the sequencing pipeline. Immune exposure information for the cohort was limited to CMV serostatus. A later analysis associated 16,951 TCR beta sequences with specific HLA alleles at a false discovery rate of 0.05. HLA typing was unavailable for some donors at each locus, so association tests used only the typed subset. Compared with the approximately 700-donor mean, donors in an Asian-associated ancestry cluster had fewer N-insertions in productive TCRs, according to a later genetic analysis. Presence/absence analyses assumed roughly uniform sequencing depth across donors, an assumption that may not hold. In an earlier analysis of 450 to 750 of the donors, most TCR beta V segments appeared in productive rearrangements about 87% or about 30% of the time, broadly matching IMGT annotations. The study listed approximately 150 TCR beta chains as associated with cytomegalovirus. According to a later analysis, TCR association rates differed among HLA loci, with DRB1 alleles showing the most associated TCRs and HLA-C alleles showing the fewest. In a later analysis, HLA-associated TCR beta chains were found to be more clonally expanded and to have lower generation probabilities than equally common non-associated chains. A further reported finding was that TCR beta sequences accurately predicted the HLA-A and HLA-B alleles for most subjects in the first cohort. A few of the identified cytomegalovirus-associated TCR beta chains were confirmed in vitro to be specific for cytomegalovirus antigens. Because counts were too low, roughly 17 rarely observed V segments, including chromosome 9 orphons, were left out of the earlier analysis of about 500 of the donors. Across donors, most TCR sequences were observed very rarely, whereas some public TCRs were present in many individuals. The authors suggested that the approach could potentially be generalized to other disease states and immunological phenotypes.

The library was built by means of the immunoSEQ multiplex PCR assay. The multiplex PCR relied on a mix of 60 forward primers for TCR Vbeta segments and 13 reverse primers for TCR Jbeta segments. The CDR3 region of rearranged TCR beta genes was amplified from genomic DNA by a multiplex PCR assay. Amplified TCR beta libraries were sequenced as 87-base-pair reads on the Illumina HiSeq System. The published analysis was carried out like this. Across the 670 or so repertoires, a later analysis counted tens of millions of unique TCR beta chains, around 10 million of which were shared by at least two donors. Raw reads were error-corrected and collapsed into unique sequences by a nearest-neighbor algorithm in which closely related sequences were merged to remove PCR and sequencing errors. Alignment of CDR3 sequences to IMGT reference sequences was used to assign V, D and J gene segments. Each retained sequence needed at least a six-nucleotide match to both a V gene segment and a J gene segment. Rearrangements were classified as productive when the CDR3 lacked stop codons and remained in frame with V and J, and all other rearrangements were classified as non-productive. Following IMGT convention, CDR3 was defined as the stretch from the second conserved V-encoded cysteine up to the conserved J-encoded phenylalanine. Sequences without an unambiguous match to a single V gene segment were excluded from the earlier analysis of several hundred of the donors. In an earlier analysis of almost 600 of the donors, a V segment was called functional when productive rearrangements were above 56.7%, and segregating when the standard deviation between donors exceeded 5%. A statistical classification framework was developed to diagnose cytomegalovirus status using the catalog of TCR beta chain sequences. V and J gene assignment, in a later analysis, came from comparing TCR nucleotide sequences with IMGT/GENE-DB human TR gene sequences. A later analysis assigned CDR3 sequences and most-parsimonious VDJ recombination scenarios with the TCRdist pipeline. A later analysis defined each TCR beta chain by its CDR3 amino acid sequence plus V-gene family, and excluded reads lacking a unique V-gene family. To address suspected cross-contamination and a sequencing artifact, a later analysis removed approximately 590 highly shared, low-generation-probability nucleotide sequences. In a later analysis, a clonal expansion index for each public chain was calculated from normalized within-repertoire ranks of inferred template counts. In a later analysis, generation probabilities were computed using a VDJ recombination model fitted to out-of-frame rearrangements, and the results were checked against IGoR. Hypergeometric tests were used in a later analysis to score TCR-TCR, TCR-HLA and TCR-CMV co-occurrence, with a repertoire-size bias correction applied to the TCR pairs. In a later analysis, false discovery rates were estimated by permuting HLA or CMV assignments 20 times. In a later analysis, co-occurring TCRs were grouped using DBSCAN, and TCRdist sequence similarity was added for clustering within HLA-allele-positive subsets. Co-occurrence clustering excluded repertoires with fewer than 30,000 or more than 120,000 public chains, plus five with anomalous nucleotide sharing. This immuneACCESS table, as held by TCRdb, lists in-frame sequences with V and J called but not all clones. Of the missing ones, under half trace to an unresolved V gene in checked studies; the others have no known cause. V and J calls and clone size are given by that table; D and trimming were obtained from the DNA. For this sample the table gives 140,000 to 150,000 clones, of which around four fifths were detected only once. The ten largest account for 3% to 4% of the sample.

The cohort was made up of about 610 healthy bone marrow donors. At the time of sampling, every cohort member was nominally healthy, though immune exposures that went unrecorded were likely present. The donor tested CMV seronegative, placing the donor among the 350 or so seronegative members of the cohort. Each donor provided a peripheral blood sample, and peripheral blood mononuclear cells were used for TCR beta sequencing. The Qiagen DNeasy Blood Extraction Kit was used to extract genomic DNA from the blood cell samples. Sequences were obtained from PBMCs. The receptor's source is a male donor in good health and CMV-seronegative.

This receptor has the CDR3 CASSPGLAEQYF. The bases read TGTGCCAGCAGCCCAGGACTAGCGGAGCAGTACTTC. The sequence is built from TRBV4-2 and TRBJ2-7, and 9 junctional nucleotides match TRBD2. The germline V gene provides CDR1 LGHNA and CDR2 YNFKEQ. The CDR3 has 12 amino acids, counting the end cysteine and phenylalanine. Of all the DNA, just the CDR3 is kept, 36 bases in frame from base 1. Clipping removes 4 bases from V and 7 bases from J, with 2 as the unmatched junction base count.